This T cell receptor (beta chain) was obtained from a study of cytomegalovirus exposure and HLA in healthy donors. Study context: A previous analysis identified fewer than 130 million unique TCR beta sequences derived from some 170 million T cells.

Whole-study results and caveats: TCR beta V- and J-gene trimming, according to a later analysis, was linked to a missense DCLRE1C variant. Associated with HLA alleles at 0.05 false discovery rate in a later analysis were 16,951 TCR beta sequences.

Comments on this clone: No antigen is known for it.

The CDR3 totals 19 residues. V dropped 3 bases and J dropped 3; count of bases not matched to a gene: 17. Germline CDR1 reads MGHRA; CDR2 reads YSYEKL. Use of 60 Vbeta and 13 Jbeta primers characterized the PCR. Here immunoSEQ multiplex PCR was the method, and the copy in TCRdb shows in-frame clones only, minus some. This sample has some 150,000 clones, with roughly 79% found just once. The sequencing sample was made of PBMCs. This sequence originates from a male donor in good health and CMV-seronegative. The genes are TRBV4-1 and TRBJ2-3; 8 nucleotides line up with TRBD2. This CDR3 is CASSHYLSDRGGETDTQYF. CDR3 bases: TGCGCCAGCAGCCACTATCTATCGGACCGGGGGGGCGAAACAGATACGCAGTATTTT.